This T cell receptor (beta chain) was obtained from a study of blood T cell repertoires in COVID-19. Some clones are missing from TCRdb's copy, which holds only in-frame ones; the method was immunoSEQ multiplex PCR. The repertoire holds hundreds of thousands of clones, 85% to 90% seen once, with roughly 4% in the top ten. Participant reports of clinical history set cohort assignment. V lost 2 bases to trimming and J lost 2 bases; unmatched junction nucleotides: 8. The V gene's germline CDR1 is MGHDK and CDR2 SYGVNS. The CDR3 extends over 17 amino acids. The TCR was taken from a man aged 25-45 years who had recovered from COVID-19. Sequencing was carried out using PBMCs or T cells enriched from blood (not recorded which). V and J are TRBV25-1 and TRBJ1-3, with 8 bases that match TRBD1. For the CDR3, the DNA is TGTGCCAGCAGTGAAAGCCCCCGGACAGGGACTGGAAACACCATATATTTT. Its protein product is CASSESPRTGTGNTIYF.